The present T cell receptor (beta chain) was sequenced within a study of T cell responses to AZD1222 COVID-19 vaccine. Study-wide results and limits: Possibly, clonal diversity was underestimated; donors were largely white British and included more females. Variant regions that are unmutated are reportedly the target of nearly half of spike-specific TCRs. Seropositive AZD1222 recipients at baseline numbered only six or seven.

The V end was cut by 6 bases, the J end by 6 bases, with 22 bases between. Germline loops: CDR1 MDHEN, CDR2 SYDVKM. CDR3 length: 16 amino acids. The table lists this clone with a count of one. The antigen remains undetermined. Sequencing used immunoSEQ multiplex PCR; TCRdb keeps in-frame clones, though not all of them. The sample has more than 90,000 clones, around 87% seen once. The TCR originated in an adult who received the AZD1222 COVID-19 vaccine. Sequences were derived from peripheral blood, sampled 28 days after the second AZD1222 dose. The rearrangement uses TRBV28 and TRBJ2-3; a weak D match, TRBD2 (5 bases). The CDR3 region has the DNA TGTGCCAGCAGCTCCAGGTGGGCGGGCCCTGGGGATACGCAGTATTTT. Its protein product is CASSSRWAGPGDTQYF.